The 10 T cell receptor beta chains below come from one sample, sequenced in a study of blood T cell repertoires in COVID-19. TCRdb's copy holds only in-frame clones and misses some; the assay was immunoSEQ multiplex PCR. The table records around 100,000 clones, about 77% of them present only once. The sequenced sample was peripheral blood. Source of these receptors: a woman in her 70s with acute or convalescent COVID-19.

CDR3 amino acids: CASSYRGQGLNTEAFF. CDR3 nucleotide sequence: TGTGCCAGCAGTTACCGCGGACAGGGACTGAACACTGAAGCTTTCTTT. The rearrangement links TRBV6-5 to TRBJ1-1, with 8 positions matching TRBD1. Germline V lookup: CDR1 MNHEY, CDR2 SVGAGI. V shed 2 bases and J 0 bases; nucleotides not matched to a gene: 5. The CDR3 loop spans 16 amino acids.

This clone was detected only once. CDR3 DNA: TGTGCCAGCAGAACCACGACAGTCTCCTACGAGCAGTACTTC. This gives the protein CASRTTTVSYEQYF. The chain carries TRBV2 and TRBJ2-7, with D possibly matching TRBD1 (5 bases). The germline gives CDR1 SNHLY, CDR2 FYNNEI. The CDR3 consists of 14 residues. V shed 6 bases and J shed 0 bases, with 12 bases lying between them.

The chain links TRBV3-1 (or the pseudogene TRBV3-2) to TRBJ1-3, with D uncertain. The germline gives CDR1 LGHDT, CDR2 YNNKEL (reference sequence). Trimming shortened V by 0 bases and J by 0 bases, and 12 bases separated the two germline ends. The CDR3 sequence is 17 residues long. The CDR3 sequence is CASSQDLVLHSGNTIYF. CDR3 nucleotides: TGTGCCAGCAGCCAAGACCTAGTCCTTCACTCTGGAAACACCATATATTTT.

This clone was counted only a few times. The CDR3 coding sequence is TGTGCCAGCAGTCCGACAGGGGTCGGGGCTTCACCCCTCCACTTT. Protein product: CASSPTGVGASPLHF. This chain joins TRBV3-1 (or the pseudogene TRBV3-2) and TRBJ1-6; 8 bases fit TRBD1. Germline CDR1 and CDR2: LGHDT and YNNKEL (reference sequence). The CDR3 covers 15 residues. After removal of 6 bases from V and 9 bases from J, the junction contained 10 bases not matched to a gene.

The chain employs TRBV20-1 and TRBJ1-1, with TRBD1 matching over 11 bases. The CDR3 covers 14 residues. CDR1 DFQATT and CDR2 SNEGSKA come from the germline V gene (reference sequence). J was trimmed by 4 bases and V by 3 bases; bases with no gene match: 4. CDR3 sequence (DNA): TGCAGTGCTAGTGGGACAGGGGGGAGCACTGAAGCTTTCTTT. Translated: CSASGTGGSTEAFF.

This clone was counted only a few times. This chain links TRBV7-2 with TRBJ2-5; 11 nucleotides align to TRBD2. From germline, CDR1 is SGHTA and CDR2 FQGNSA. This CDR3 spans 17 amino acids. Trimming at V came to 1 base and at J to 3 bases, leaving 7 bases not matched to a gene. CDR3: CASSLVPPSGGKETQYF. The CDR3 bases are TGTGCCAGCAGCTTAGTGCCTCCTAGCGGGGGGAAAGAGACCCAGTACTTC.

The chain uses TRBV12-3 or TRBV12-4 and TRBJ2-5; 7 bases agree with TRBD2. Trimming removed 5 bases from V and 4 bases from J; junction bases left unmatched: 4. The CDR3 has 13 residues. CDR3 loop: CASSRTGGETQYF. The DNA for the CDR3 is TGTGCCAGCAGTCGGACGGGAGGAGAGACCCAGTACTTC.

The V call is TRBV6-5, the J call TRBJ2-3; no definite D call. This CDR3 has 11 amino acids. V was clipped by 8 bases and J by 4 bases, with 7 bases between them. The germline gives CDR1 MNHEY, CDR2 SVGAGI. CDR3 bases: TGTGCCAGCCTCGTCTCAGATACGCAGTATTTT. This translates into CASLVSDTQYF.

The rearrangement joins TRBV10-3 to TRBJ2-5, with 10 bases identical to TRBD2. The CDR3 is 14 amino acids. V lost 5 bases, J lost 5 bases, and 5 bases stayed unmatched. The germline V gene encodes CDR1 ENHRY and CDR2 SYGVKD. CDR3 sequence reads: CAISSGLATETQYF. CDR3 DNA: TGTGCCATCAGTTCGGGACTAGCGACGGAGACCCAGTACTTC.

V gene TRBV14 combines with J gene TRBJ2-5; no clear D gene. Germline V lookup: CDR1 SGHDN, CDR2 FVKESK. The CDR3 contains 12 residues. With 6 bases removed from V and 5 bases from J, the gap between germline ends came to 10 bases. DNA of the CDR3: TGTGCCAGCAGTGCGGTGCGGGAGACCCAGTACTTC. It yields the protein CASSAVRETQYF. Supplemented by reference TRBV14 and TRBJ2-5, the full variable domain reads EAGVTQFPSHSVIEKGQTVTLRCDPISGHDNLYWYRRVMGKEIKFLLHFVKESKQDESGMPNNRFLAERTGGTYSTLKVQPAELEDSGVYFCASSAVRETQYFGPGTRLLVL.